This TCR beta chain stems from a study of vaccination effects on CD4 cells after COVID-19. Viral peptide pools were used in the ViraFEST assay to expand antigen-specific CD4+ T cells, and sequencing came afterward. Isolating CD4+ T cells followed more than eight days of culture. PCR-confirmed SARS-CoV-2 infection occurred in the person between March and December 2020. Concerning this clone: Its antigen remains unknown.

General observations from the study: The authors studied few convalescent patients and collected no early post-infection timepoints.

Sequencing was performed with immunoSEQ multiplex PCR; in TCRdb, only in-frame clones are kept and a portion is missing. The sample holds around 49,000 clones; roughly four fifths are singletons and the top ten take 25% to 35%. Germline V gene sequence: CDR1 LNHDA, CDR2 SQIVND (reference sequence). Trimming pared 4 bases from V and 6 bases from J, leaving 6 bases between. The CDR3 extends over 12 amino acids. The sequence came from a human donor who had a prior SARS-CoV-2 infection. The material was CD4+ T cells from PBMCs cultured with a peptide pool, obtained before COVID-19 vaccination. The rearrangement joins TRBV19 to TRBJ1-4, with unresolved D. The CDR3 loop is CASSSGDEKLFF. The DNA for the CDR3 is TGTGCCAGTAGTAGTGGGGATGAAAAACTGTTTTTT.